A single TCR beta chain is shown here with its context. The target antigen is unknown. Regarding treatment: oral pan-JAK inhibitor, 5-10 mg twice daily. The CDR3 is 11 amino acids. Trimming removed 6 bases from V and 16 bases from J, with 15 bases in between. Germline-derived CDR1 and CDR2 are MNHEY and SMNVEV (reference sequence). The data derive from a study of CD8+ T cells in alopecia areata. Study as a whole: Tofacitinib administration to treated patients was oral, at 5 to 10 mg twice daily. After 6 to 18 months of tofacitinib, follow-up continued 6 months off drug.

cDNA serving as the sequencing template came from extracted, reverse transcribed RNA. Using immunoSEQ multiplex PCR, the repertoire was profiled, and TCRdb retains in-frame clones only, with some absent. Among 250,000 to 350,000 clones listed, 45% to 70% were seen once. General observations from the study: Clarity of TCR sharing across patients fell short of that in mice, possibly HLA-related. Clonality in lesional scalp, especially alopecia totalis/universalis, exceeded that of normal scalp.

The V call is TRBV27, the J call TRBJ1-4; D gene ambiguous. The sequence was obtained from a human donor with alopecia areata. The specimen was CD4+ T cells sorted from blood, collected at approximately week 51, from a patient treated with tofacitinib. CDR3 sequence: CASSRGRASFF. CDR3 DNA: TGTGCCAGCAGCCGAGGACGGGCGTCGTTTTTT.